Listed below are T cell receptor beta chains from one sample, sequenced in a study of T-cell memory formation after mild COVID-19. MiXCR was run by TCRdb on the 5' RACE reads, yielding one entry per CDR3 protein. The sample contains about 470,000 distinct CDR3 sequences, about 23% of which appear only once. The sequenced material came from PBMCs or a T cell subset sorted from them (not recorded which). The receptors stem from an adult woman who had mild COVID-19 (a few samples of this study predate the infection). Cell type and time point are not known. Both conserved end residues are part of each CDR3. D genes are given only for firm matches. Part of the rows lack a size; the others show once, few, many or a class for expanded clones.

v_call	clone_size	d_call	j_call	cdr3_nt	cdr3_aa
TRBV3-1	few	TRBD2	TRBJ2-1	TGTGCCAGCAGCTCTCGGGACTACTCCTACAATGAGCAGTTCTTC	CASSSRDYSYNEQFF
TRBV7-2	-	-	TRBJ2-1	TGTGCCAGCAGCCGACAGAACACCTACAATGAGCAGTTCTTC	CASSRQNTYNEQFF
TRBV12-3/TRBV12-4	-	TRBD2	TRBJ2-3	TGTGCCAGCAGTTTAGGAATGACGCCTAGCGGGGCCACAGATACGCAGTATTTT	CASSLGMTPSGATDTQYF
TRBV20-1	few	-	TRBJ1-1	TGCAGGGGTGGGCAGTCGAACACTGAAGCTTTCTTT	CRGGQSNTEAFF
TRBV9	few	TRBD2	TRBJ2-7	TGTGCCAGCAGCGTAGTTCCAGCGGGGGGGACCCGGCAGTACTTC	CASSVVPAGGTRQYF
TRBV20-1	few	-	TRBJ2-7	TGCAGTGCTAGGGGCGGCAGTTCCTACGAGCAGTACTTC	CSARGGSSYEQYF
TRBV24-1	few	-	TRBJ2-1	TGTGCCACCAGTGGAAGAGATTCCTCCTCCTACAATGAGCAGTTCTTC	CATSGRDSSSYNEQFF
TRBV5-1	few	-	TRBJ2-5	TGCGCCAGCAGCTTGACCCCCCGACAGGTGTACCAAGAGACCCAGTACTTC	CASSLTPRQVYQETQYF
TRBV20-1	-	TRBD1	TRBJ2-3	TGCAGTGCTAGAGACCGGACAGGGTGGACAGATACGCAGTATTTT	CSARDRTGWTDTQYF
TRBV7-2	-	-	TRBJ2-7	TGTGCCAGTCTTAGCTCCTACGAGCAGTACTTC	CASLSSYEQYF
TRBV4-2	many	-	TRBJ2-1	TGTGCCAGCAGCCAAGGGGGGCAGCAGTTCTTC	CASSQGGQQFF
TRBV4-1	-	-	TRBJ2-7	TGCGCCAGCAGCCGAGAACTTGGGGGTTACGAGCAGTACTTC	CASSRELGGYEQYF
TRBV5-1	few	-	TRBJ2-1	TGCGCCAGCAGCCTTTCTGACTTCCGAAACAATGAGCAGTTCTTC	CASSLSDFRNNEQFF
TRBV7-6	-	TRBD2	TRBJ2-1	TGTGCCAGCAGCCTCGCCGGCAGCGGGAACTACAATGAGCAGTTCTTC	CASSLAGSGNYNEQFF